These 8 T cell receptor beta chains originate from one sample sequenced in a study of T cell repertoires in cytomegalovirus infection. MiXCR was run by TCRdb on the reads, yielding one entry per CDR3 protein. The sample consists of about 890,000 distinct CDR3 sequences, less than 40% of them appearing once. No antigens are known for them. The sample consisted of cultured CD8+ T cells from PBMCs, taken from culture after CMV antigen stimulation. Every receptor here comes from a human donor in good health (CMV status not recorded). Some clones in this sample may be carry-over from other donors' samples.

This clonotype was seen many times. The CDR3 bases are TGTGCCAGCAGCTTAGGCAGGCCCTCCTACAATGAGCAGTTCTTC. Amino acid sequence: CASSLGRPSYNEQFF. The genes are TRBV7-6 and TRBJ2-1; D is uncertain. Germline CDR1 SGHVS, CDR2 FNYEAQ. Trimming took 1 base from V and 0 from J, leaving 7 bases between them. The CDR3 contains 15 residues.

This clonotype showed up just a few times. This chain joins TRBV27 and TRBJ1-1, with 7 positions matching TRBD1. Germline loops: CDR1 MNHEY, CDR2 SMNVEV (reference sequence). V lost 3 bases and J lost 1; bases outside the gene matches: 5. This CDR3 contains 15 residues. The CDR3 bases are TGTGCCAGCAGTTTTGCAGGGGGGTCGAACACTGAAGCTTTCTTT. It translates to CASSFAGGSNTEAFF.

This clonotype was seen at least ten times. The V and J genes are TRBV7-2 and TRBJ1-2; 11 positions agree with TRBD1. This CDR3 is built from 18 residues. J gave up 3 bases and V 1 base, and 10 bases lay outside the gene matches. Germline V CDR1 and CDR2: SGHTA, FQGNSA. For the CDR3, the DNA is TGTGCCAGCAGCTTAGGACCGGGACAGGGGGACTGGGACTATGGCTACACCTTC. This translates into CASSLGPGQGDWDYGYTF.

This CDR3 is CASSLRGFYNEQFF. CDR3 coding DNA: TGTGCCAGCAGTTTAAGGGGGTTCTACAATGAGCAGTTCTTC. This rearrangement joins TRBV12-3 or TRBV12-4 to TRBJ2-1, with D possibly TRBD1 on 6 matching bases. Trimming left V 2 bases short and J 3 bases short, with 8 bases between. This CDR3 is 14 amino acids long.

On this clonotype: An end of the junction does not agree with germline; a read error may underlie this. CDR3 nucleotides: TGTGCTAGCAGCCCAGCAGTCGGGGGGATCGAGACCCAGTACTTC. It encodes CASSPAVGGIETQYF. This rearrangement joins TRBV7-7 to TRBJ2-5; 7 positions agree with TRBD2. The CDR3 consists of 15 residues. Germline CDR1 SSHAT, CDR2 FNYEAQ (reference sequence).

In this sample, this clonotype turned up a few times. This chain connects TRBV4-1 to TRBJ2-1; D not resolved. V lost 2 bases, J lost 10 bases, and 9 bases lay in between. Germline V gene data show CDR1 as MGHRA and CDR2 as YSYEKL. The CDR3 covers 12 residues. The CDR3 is CASSQLPREQFF. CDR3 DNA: TGCGCCAGCAGCCAACTACCGAGGGAGCAGTTCTTC.

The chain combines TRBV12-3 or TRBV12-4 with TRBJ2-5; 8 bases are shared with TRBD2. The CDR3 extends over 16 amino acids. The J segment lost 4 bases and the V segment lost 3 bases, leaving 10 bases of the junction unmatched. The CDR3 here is CASSFATLAGTETQYF. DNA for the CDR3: TGTGCCAGCAGTTTCGCAACGTTAGCGGGGACAGAGACCCAGTACTTC.

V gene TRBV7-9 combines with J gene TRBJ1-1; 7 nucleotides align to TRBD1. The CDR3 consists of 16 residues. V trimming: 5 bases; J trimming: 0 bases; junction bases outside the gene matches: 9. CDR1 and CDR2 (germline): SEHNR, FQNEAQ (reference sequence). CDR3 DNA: TGTGCCAGCAGCCCCCGACAGGGAAGGATGAACACTGAAGCTTTCTTT. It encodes CASSPRQGRMNTEAFF.